This T cell receptor beta chain stems from a study of response to subunit inactivated influenza vaccine. As concerns this clonotype: Its target is not known.

V was cut by 1 base and J by 4 bases, with 7 bases left in between. Germline V gene lookup returns CDR1 SGHAT and CDR2 FQNNGV. This CDR3 has 14 amino acids. Whole-study results and caveats: Each seasonal influenza vaccination recruits few new T cells, the authors suggested.

TCRdb re-called the RT-PCR reads with MiXCR, one entry per CDR3 protein. The sample includes 450,000 to 700,000 distinct CDR3 sequences, around 15% of them seen just once. This TCR came from a man in his forties or fifties who received an inactivated influenza vaccine. The gene calls are TRBV11-2 and TRBJ2-2; D is ambiguous. Material: PBMCs from blood, obtained approximately 12 days after vaccination. CDR3 coding DNA: TGTGCCAGCAGCTTAGGGCAGATCACCGGGGAGCTGTTTTTT. Its protein product is CASSLGQITGELFF.